This T cell receptor beta chain originates from a study of blood T cell repertoires in COVID-19. Whole-study context: Samples came from the United States, Italy and Spain, spanning acute and convalescent COVID-19. The analysed material was cDNA or gDNA that came from T cells, B-cell-depleted T cells, or PBMCs.

This clone was detected a few times. In the original analysis: Amplification with reference gene primers provided the estimates of nucleated cell counts. Method: immunoSEQ multiplex PCR; TCRdb's copy keeps in-frame clones and lacks some. V, J and clone size are taken as reported in that table, and D and trimming were inferred from the DNA itself. The repertoire holds about 230,000 clones, with 80% to 90% as singletons. CDR1 is SGHTA and CDR2 is FQGNSA in the germline V gene. This CDR3 is 16 amino acids long. V was cut by 5 bases and J by 3 bases, with 19 bases left in between. The sequence was collected from a woman between 35 and 50 years old who had recovered from COVID-19. Sequencing used peripheral blood. V and J are TRBV7-2 and TRBJ2-5; weak D call: TRBD1 (6 bases). CDR3 in amino acids: CASSLMTGQLKETQYF. The CDR3 region has the DNA TGTGCCAGCAGCCTCATGACGGGACAATTAAAAGAGACCCAGTACTTC.